The 22 T cell receptor beta chains listed next were all sequenced from one sample in a study of PD-1 blockade in classical Hodgkin lymphoma. The method was immunoSEQ multiplex PCR; TCRdb's version includes in-frame clones alone and lacks a portion of them. The sample yields around 40,000 clones, 77% seen once. Time point reported: cycle 4 day 1 (C4D1), after 6 weeks of nivolumab. Each of the patients experienced relapse following autologous stem cell transplantation, and their brentuximab vedotin exposure differed. Here the sequenced sample was peripheral blood mononuclear cells (PBMCs), taken before the fourth cycle of nivolumab. These receptors were collected from a human donor with classical Hodgkin lymphoma.

Only one count was recorded for this clone. The chain employs TRBV27 and TRBJ2-2, with 9 bases that match TRBD2. The ends lost 4 bases at V and 7 bases at J; junction bases unmatched: 10. The germline V gene encodes CDR1 MNHEY and CDR2 SMNVEV (reference sequence). This CDR3 comprises 16 residues. CDR3 loop: CASSSLWRGGVGELFF. In DNA form, the CDR3 reads TGTGCCAGCAGTTCTTTGTGGCGGGGGGGCGTCGGGGAGCTGTTTTTT.

This clone was observed a handful of times. The chain recombines TRBV10-3 with TRBJ2-7; a weak D match, TRBD2 (5 bases). Trimming pared 1 base from V and 12 bases from J, leaving 13 bases between. The length of the CDR3 is 12 residues. Germline V gene lookup returns CDR1 ENHRY and CDR2 SYGVKD. This chain's CDR3 is CAISELPGSGYF. For the CDR3, the DNA is TGTGCCATCAGTGAGTTGCCGGGATCGGGGTACTTC.

The count of this clone is one. The CDR3 here is CASSYHDISYEQYF. The CDR3 DNA is TGTGCCAGCAGCTACCACGACATCTCCTACGAGCAGTACTTC. This chain links TRBV9 with TRBJ2-7; D gene uncertain. The CDR3 sequence is 14 residues long. Germline V lookup: CDR1 SGDLS, CDR2 YYNGEE. Trimming cost V 4 bases and J 0 bases, with 11 bases left between them.

V and J are TRBV5-1 and TRBJ2-5; tentatively, D is TRBD1 or TRBD2 (5 bases each). The end of the DNA aligns better with TRBJ2-7, so the J call may be wrong. CDR3 length: 14 amino acids. Germline CDR1 is SGHRS and CDR2 is YFSETQ. For the CDR3, the DNA is TGCGCCAGCAGCTTGGCCGGGACCTCCTACGAGCAGTACTTC. Translating it yields CASSLAGTSYEQYF.

The chain links TRBV29-1 to TRBJ2-1, with TRBD2 matching over 12 bases. V was clipped by 4 bases and J by 2 bases; unmatched bases: 9. Germline values: CDR1 SQVTM, CDR2 ANQGSEA. The CDR3 is 17 residues long. CDR3 nucleotide sequence: TGCAGCGTTGGAAGGACTAGCGGGGAGGGGACCTACAATGAGCAGTTCTTC. It specifies CSVGRTSGEGTYNEQFF.

The chain is built from TRBV18 and TRBJ2-1, with TRBD2 as a possible D gene (5 bases). Germline-derived CDR1 and CDR2 are KGHSH and LQKENI. Trimming stripped 2 bases from V and 5 bases from J, with 7 bases between. The CDR3 totals 13 residues. CDR3 nucleotide sequence: TGTGCCAGCTCACCAGGACTGAACAATGAGCAGTTCTTC. It codes for CASSPGLNNEQFF.

The CDR3: CASSYLPVVYEQYF. CDR3 DNA sequence: TGTGCCAGCAGTTACCTCCCCGTAGTCTACGAGCAGTACTTC. The genes are TRBV6-5 and TRBJ2-7, with no clear D. V was cut by 2 bases and J by 3 bases, with 11 bases left in between. The CDR3 has 14 residues. Germline-derived CDR1 and CDR2 are MNHEY and SVGAGI.

The rearrangement links TRBV7-3 to TRBJ1-3; no clear D. With 0 bases removed from V and 2 bases from J, the gap between germline ends came to 8 bases. This CDR3 region has 15 residues. Germline values: CDR1 SGHTA, CDR2 FQGTGA. The CDR3 spells CASSLTGVPGNTIYF. The DNA of the CDR3 is TGTGCCAGCAGCTTAACGGGTGTTCCTGGAAACACCATATATTTT.

This chain joins TRBV11-3 and TRBJ2-5; 13 nucleotides agree with TRBD2. Trimming at V came to 5 bases and at J to 5 bases, leaving 5 bases not matched to a gene. From germline, CDR1 is SGHNT and CDR2 YENEEA. The CDR3 loop spans 15 amino acids. The CDR3 here is CASSTGLAGVETQYF. CDR3 coding DNA: TGTGCCAGCAGCACCGGACTAGCGGGGGTTGAGACCCAGTACTTC.

This clone was counted only a few times. This rearrangement joins TRBV5-1 to TRBJ1-6, with TRBD1 matching over 8 bases. Trimming at V came to 2 bases and at J to 6 bases, leaving 4 bases not matched to a gene. The germline CDR1 and CDR2 sequences are SGHRS and YFSETQ. This CDR3 spans 15 amino acids. The CDR3 here is CASSFWTGSNSPLHF. CDR3 in DNA: TGCGCCAGCAGCTTCTGGACAGGGAGTAATTCACCCCTCCACTTT.

V gene TRBV5-1 combines with J gene TRBJ2-6; D is uncertain. Germline lookup yields CDR1 SGHRS and CDR2 YFSETQ. The length of the CDR3 is 16 residues. The V and J ends lost 0 bases and 0 bases respectively, with 7 bases between them. CDR3 amino acids: CASSLALGSGANVLTF. In DNA form, the CDR3 reads TGCGCCAGCAGCTTGGCGTTAGGCTCTGGGGCCAACGTCCTGACTTTC.

By sample fraction, this clone is medium-sized. This chain joins TRBV4-1 and TRBJ2-3; D might be TRBD2 (6 bases). This CDR3 is 18 amino acids long. Per the germline V gene, CDR1 is MGHRA and CDR2 is YSYEKL. V shed 0 bases and J shed 0 bases, with 16 bases lying between them. For the CDR3, the DNA is TGCGCCAGCAGCCAAGAGGGGTGGCGGGGAACTAGCACAGATACGCAGTATTTT. Its translation is CASSQEGWRGTSTDTQYF.

The CDR3 region has the DNA TGTGCCAGCAGCTCTCAGGGGAGTGGGACTGAAGCTTTCTTT. Translated, it gives CASSSQGSGTEAFF. The rearrangement links TRBV7-9 to TRBJ1-1, with TRBD1 as a possible D gene (6 bases). The V gene's germline CDR1 is SEHNR and CDR2 FQNEAQ (reference sequence). The V gene lost 4 bases and the J gene lost 5 bases, with 14 bases spanning the gap. The CDR3 is made up of 14 amino acids.

The chain carries TRBV5-1 and TRBJ1-6; D is undetermined. CDR1 is SGHRS, CDR2 YFSETQ, per germline. This CDR3 has 16 amino acids. Trimming stripped 0 bases from V and 7 bases from J, with 14 bases between. CDR3 amino acids: CASSLATEPGNSPLHF. CDR3 nucleotides: TGCGCCAGCAGCTTGGCCACCGAGCCTGGGAATTCACCCCTCCACTTT.

This rearrangement joins TRBV19 to TRBJ2-3; 9 positions match TRBD2. V dropped 6 bases and J dropped 0; count of bases not matched to a gene: 7. The germline V gene encodes CDR1 LNHDA and CDR2 SQIVND (reference sequence). There are 16 residues in the CDR3. The CDR3 reads CASSPGTSTSTDTQYF. As DNA, the CDR3 is TGTGCCAGTAGCCCAGGGACTAGCACTAGCACAGATACGCAGTATTTT.

This clone turned up a few times. This rearrangement joins TRBV6-1 to TRBJ1-5; unclear D gene. The V and J ends lost 1 base and 0 bases respectively, with 19 bases between them. From germline, CDR1 is MNHNS and CDR2 SASEGT. The CDR3 extends over 19 amino acids. The CDR3 coding sequence is TGTGCCAGCAGTGAAGAGACGCCCTGGGCGGATTATAGCAATCAGCCCCAGCATTTT. Amino acids: CASSEETPWADYSNQPQHF.

This chain joins TRBV7-9 and TRBJ1-1, with D possibly being TRBD1 (5 bases). The germline V gene has CDR1 SEHNR and CDR2 FQNEAQ (reference sequence). This CDR3 is 13 amino acids long. The V gene lost 5 bases and the J gene lost 3 bases, with 10 bases spanning the gap. Here the CDR3 reads CASSRRADTEAFF. In DNA form, the CDR3 reads TGTGCCAGCAGCCGCAGGGCTGACACTGAAGCTTTCTTT.

J is TRBJ2-7 and V is TRBV7-6; D may be TRBD1 (5 bases). Germline V gene sequence: CDR1 SGHVS, CDR2 FNYEAQ. The CDR3 is made up of 13 amino acids. V was pared by 4 bases and J by 3 bases, with 10 bases between. The CDR3 nucleotides are TGTGCCAGCAGCTCCCGACAGAGCTACGAGCAGTACTTC. The encoded protein is CASSSRQSYEQYF.

This clone occurred a few times. Here the CDR3 DNA reads TGTGCAAGTCGCTTAGAGTCCCAAAGGGCACTCGAGCAGTACTTC. Encoded protein: CASRLESQRALEQYF. The chain combines TRBV12-2 with TRBJ2-7. TRBV12-2 is flagged as a pseudogene. This CDR3 has 15 amino acids.

The J gene is TRBJ1-2, the V gene TRBV5-6, with D unresolved. Trimming cost V 1 base and J 3 bases, with 13 bases left between them. CDR1 and CDR2 (germline): SGHDT, YYEEEE. The CDR3 extends over 15 amino acids. The CDR3 loop reads CASSLTVTSDYGYTF. The CDR3 nucleotides are TGTGCCAGCAGCTTGACGGTTACAAGTGACTATGGCTACACCTTC.

This clone has just one count. The V gene is TRBV5-1, the J gene TRBJ2-7; possibly TRBD1 for D (6 bases). The germline CDR1 and CDR2 sequences are SGHRS and YFSETQ. Trimming shortened V by 5 bases and J by 5 bases, and 17 bases separated the two germline ends. The CDR3 has 14 residues. As DNA, the CDR3 is TGCGCCAGCAGATCGGACAGACCTGGGAACGAGCAGTACTTC. It codes for CASRSDRPGNEQYF.

The J gene is TRBJ2-1, the V gene TRBV20-1, with unresolved D. The CDR3 extends over 11 amino acids. CDR1 and CDR2 (germline): DFQATT, SNEGSKA (reference sequence). V was clipped by 7 bases and J by 6 bases, with 10 bases between them. The CDR3 loop is CSVGPSNEQFF. The CDR3 nucleotides are TGCAGTGTTGGACCGAGCAATGAGCAGTTCTTC.